One and the same sample provided the 21 T cell receptor beta chains below, sequenced in a study of shared clonotypes between healthy human individuals. The assay was immunoSEQ multiplex PCR, and TCRdb's table has in-frame clones only and misses some. The sample yields about 1 million clones, roughly 70% seen once. Sample: memory CD4+ T cells sorted from blood. Subset meaning: CD45RA-negative fraction. These receptors came from a man aged 18-30 years in good health.

V gene TRBV5-1 combines with J gene TRBJ2-1, with a possible D match to TRBD1 (6 bases). Trimming took 6 bases from V and 6 from J, leaving 16 bases between them. The CDR3 is made up of 14 amino acids. Per germline, CDR1 SGHRS and CDR2 YFSETQ. CDR3 in DNA: TGCGCCAGCACCAGGGGATCCACCCCCAATGAGCAGTTCTTC. Protein sequence: CASTRGSTPNEQFF.

The CDR3 loop reads CASSQPGDEQYF. The CDR3 DNA reads as TGTGCCAGCAGCCAACCAGGCGACGAGCAGTACTTC. This chain joins TRBV7-9 and TRBJ2-7, with unresolved D. Germline CDR1 reads SEHNR; CDR2 reads FQNEAQ (reference sequence). V lost 5 bases to trimming and J lost 5 bases, with 10 bases between them. The CDR3 sequence is 12 residues long.

As regards this clone: This CDR3 is also generated by other DNA sequences in the sample. CDR3 sequence: CASSLDRGGREETQYF. The CDR3 bases are TGTGCCAGCAGCTTGGATCGGGGGGGCCGAGAAGAGACCCAGTACTTC. This chain connects TRBV5-4 to TRBJ2-5; TRBD2 matches 8 bases. The CDR3 is 16 amino acids. Trimming took 0 bases from V and 3 from J; bases not matched to a gene: 7. CDR1 is SGHNT, CDR2 YYREEE, per germline (reference sequence). Filled out from reference TRBV5-4 and TRBJ2-5, the complete variable domain reads ETGVTQSPTHLIKTRGQQVTLRCSSQSGHNTVSWYQQALGQGPQFIFQYYREEENGRGNFPPRFSGLQFPNYSSELNVNALELDDSALYLCASSLDRGGREETQYFGPGTRLLVL.

The chain links TRBV2 to TRBJ1-4, with unresolved D. CDR1 is SNHLY and CDR2 is FYNNEI in the germline V gene. The CDR3 consists of 14 residues. The V gene lost 4 bases and the J gene lost 7 bases, with 13 bases spanning the gap. The CDR3 protein is CASSVRMKGEKLFF. The DNA for the CDR3 is TGTGCCAGCAGTGTGAGGATGAAGGGTGAAAAACTGTTTTTT.

The rearrangement links TRBV30 to TRBJ2-7; the match to TRBD2 covers 7 bases. Losses at the gene ends were 5 bases for V and 3 bases for J; bases not matched to a gene: 1. CDR3 length: 11 amino acids. Germline V gene data show CDR1 as GTSNPN and CDR2 as SVGIG (reference sequence). The CDR3 nucleotides are TGTGCCTGGGGCGGGGGCTACGAGCAGTACTTC. This gives the protein CAWGGGYEQYF.

The table lists this clone with a few counts. This sequence joins TRBV19 and TRBJ1-6; D call uncertain. V gave up 5 bases and J gave up 0 bases, with 11 bases separating them. Germline lookup yields CDR1 LNHDA and CDR2 SQIVND (reference sequence). The length of the CDR3 is 16 residues. CDR3 sequence: CASSFISSSYNSPLHF. The CDR3 DNA follows: TGTGCCAGTAGTTTCATATCGAGCTCCTATAATTCACCCCTCCACTTT.

The gene calls are TRBV20-1 and TRBJ1-2, with D perhaps matching TRBD1 (6 bases). The V end lost 8 bases, the J end lost 8 bases, and 15 bases lay between the germline ends. The CDR3 totals 11 residues. Looked up from germline, CDR1 is DFQATT and CDR2 is SNEGSKA (reference sequence). The CDR3 sequence: CSLTGNGGYTF. The CDR3 DNA reads as TGCAGTCTGACAGGAAACGGGGGCTACACCTTC.

The J gene is TRBJ1-3, the V gene TRBV5-4, with a tentative D call TRBD1 (5 bases). V was pared by 1 base and J by 8 bases, with 10 bases between. The CDR3 sequence is 13 residues long. Germline V gives CDR1 SGHNT, CDR2 YYREEE (reference sequence). The CDR3 protein is CASSLYGTDTIYF. The CDR3 nucleotides are TGTGCCAGCAGCTTGTACGGGACTGACACCATATATTTT.

The chain is built from TRBV7-3 and TRBJ1-2; D is perhaps TRBD1 (5 bases). This CDR3 has 16 residues. The ends were cut back, 5 bases at V and 2 bases at J, with 18 bases in the middle. Germline lookup yields CDR1 SGHTA and CDR2 FQGTGA. CDR3 sequence reads: CASSPQGGLSNYGYTF. DNA of the CDR3: TGTGCCAGCAGCCCCCAGGGAGGCCTCTCAAACTATGGCTACACCTTC.

The J gene is TRBJ2-5, the V gene TRBV7-2; D might be TRBD2 (6 bases). V lost 5 bases and J lost 5, with 15 bases in between. Per the germline V gene, CDR1 is SGHTA and CDR2 is FQGNSA. CDR3 length: 14 amino acids. CDR3 nucleotide sequence: TGTGCCAGCAGCATGGGCCAAGCGGGCGAGACCCAGTACTTC. Translated: CASSMGQAGETQYF.

V usage is TRBV6-6 and J usage is TRBJ2-1; TRBD2 matches at 11 bases. V shed 4 bases, J shed 7 bases, and the junction held 9 bases outside the gene matches. CDR1 is MNHNY, CDR2 SVGAGI, per germline (reference sequence). This CDR3 contains 16 residues. CDR3 DNA sequence: TGTGCCAGCAGTTCGTTTAGCGGGGGGGCAAGGAATGAGCAGTTCTTC. This translates into CASSSFSGGARNEQFF.

The chain recombines TRBV5-5 with TRBJ2-3, with D uncertain. With 0 bases removed from V and 2 bases from J, the gap between germline ends came to 13 bases. The V gene's germline CDR1 is SGHKS and CDR2 YYEKEE (reference sequence). The CDR3 extends over 16 amino acids. The CDR3 here is CASSLVGFQFTDTQYF. The CDR3 nucleotides read TGTGCCAGCAGCTTGGTGGGGTTCCAATTCACAGATACGCAGTATTTT.

The J gene is TRBJ1-5, the V gene TRBV6-1, with unresolved D. CDR3 length: 14 residues. Germline V gene lookup returns CDR1 MNHNS and CDR2 SASEGT. Trimming took off 6 bases at V and 10 bases at J, with 19 bases between the two ends. The CDR3 nucleotides read TGTGCCAGCAGGAACACCGGCCCGGCATTACCCCAGCATTTT. This sequence encodes CASRNTGPALPQHF.

The chain joins TRBV18 to TRBJ2-2, with TRBD1 matching over 9 bases. Unmatched junction bases numbered 4, after V lost 2 bases and J lost 0 bases. Germline V gives CDR1 KGHSH, CDR2 LQKENI. The length of the CDR3 is 17 residues. CDR3 nucleotides: TGTGCCAGCTCACCAGCTGGACAGGGGACGAACACCGGGGAGCTGTTTTTT. This translates into CASSPAGQGTNTGELFF.

The chain recombines TRBV5-4 with TRBJ1-2; TRBD1 matches at 7 bases. The CDR3 totals 16 residues. The germline CDR1 and CDR2 sequences are SGHNT and YYREEE (reference sequence). V was clipped by 8 bases and J by 0 bases; unmatched bases: 13. In DNA form, the CDR3 reads TGTGCCAGTAGGACAGGCAAAGACCTATCTAACTATGGCTACACCTTC. Protein product: CASRTGKDLSNYGYTF. Complete variable domain (other parts from reference TRBV5-4 and TRBJ1-2): ETGVTQSPTHLIKTRGQQVTLRCSSQSGHNTVSWYQQALGQGPQFIFQYYREEENGRGNFPPRFSGLQFPNYSSELNVNALELDDSALYLCASRTGKDLSNYGYTFGSGTRLTVV.

Remarks on this clone: At one boundary the junction diverges from the germline segment, which might be a read error. This chain uses TRBV19 with TRBJ1-4; D possibly corresponds to TRBD1 (5 bases). Germline CDR1 and CDR2: LNHDA and SQIVND (reference sequence). There are 13 residues in the CDR3. The CDR3 DNA follows: TGTGCCAGTAGTATGAATCGGGGGAATGGGGCGAATTTT. It is translated as CASSMNRGNGANF.

This sequence joins TRBV6-6 and TRBJ1-1, with D possibly matching TRBD1 (5 bases). V was shortened by 5 bases and J by 5 bases, with 15 bases between the two germline ends. The germline gives CDR1 MNHNY, CDR2 SVGAGI (reference sequence). The CDR3 totals 14 residues. CDR3 loop: CASSTQDTRTEAFF. In nucleotides, the CDR3 is TGTGCCAGCAGTACACAGGATACGCGGACTGAAGCTTTCTTT.

The chain joins TRBV5-1 to TRBJ2-2; TRBD2 might be the D (5 bases). V lost 4 bases, J lost 7 bases, and 14 bases lay in between. The CDR3 is made up of 14 amino acids. Germline assignment: CDR1 SGHRS and CDR2 YFSETQ. The CDR3 loop reads CASSPTIGGGELFF. CDR3 in DNA: TGCGCCAGCAGCCCGACCATTGGAGGCGGGGAGCTGTTTTTT.

V usage is TRBV2 and J usage is TRBJ2-7, with D unclear. V gave up 1 base and J gave up 3 bases, with 7 bases separating them. Germline V CDR1 and CDR2: SNHLY, FYNNEI. This CDR3 spans 13 amino acids. Written as DNA, the CDR3 is TGTGCCAGCAGTGAAGGTGTTAGCTACGAGCAGTACTTC. Translation: CASSEGVSYEQYF.

Points on this clone: The sample has other DNA sequences that encode this CDR3 too. The genes are TRBV5-1 and TRBJ1-2, with 7 bases identical to TRBD1. V gave up 4 bases and J gave up 5 bases; unmatched junction bases: 5. The CDR3 covers 13 residues. The V gene's germline CDR1 is SGHRS and CDR2 YFSETQ. The CDR3 reads CASSLDREYGYTF. The CDR3 DNA sequence: TGCGCCAGCAGCCTCGACAGGGAATATGGCTACACCTTC.

J is TRBJ2-1 and V is TRBV11-2; D gene ambiguous. Trimming left V 3 bases short and J 8 bases short, with 8 bases between. The CDR3 has 12 amino acids. Germline V gene lookup returns CDR1 SGHAT and CDR2 FQNNGV. Here the CDR3 DNA reads TGTGCCAGCAGCTTTACCCCTCATGAGCAGTTCTTC. Translated: CASSFTPHEQFF.